One and the same sample provided the 11 T cell receptor beta chains below, sequenced in a study of response to subunit inactivated influenza vaccine. MiXCR, run by TCRdb on the RT-PCR reads, gives a single entry per CDR3 protein. The sample contains 200,000 to 300,000 distinct CDR3 sequences, 9% to 15% of which appear only once. Sequenced material: non-naive T cells sorted from PBMCs, taken around 14 days before vaccination. All receptors come from a man in his fifties or sixties who received an inactivated influenza vaccine.

This clonotype showed up many times. The J gene is TRBJ2-7, the V gene TRBV29-1, with 10 bases aligning to TRBD2. Germline V lookup: CDR1 SQVTM, CDR2 ANQGSEA. The CDR3 extends over 15 amino acids. Losses at the gene ends were 4 bases for V and 7 bases for J; bases not matched to a gene: 13. The CDR3 loop is CSVGFTSGTSGEQYF. The CDR3 DNA reads TGCAGCGTTGGGTTCACTAGCGGGACGTCGGGGGAGCAGTACTTC.

This clonotype was seen only a few times. This rearrangement joins TRBV2 to TRBJ2-2, with a possible D match to TRBD1 (6 bases). Deletions cut 7 bases from V and 5 bases from J, with 11 bases between. CDR3 size: 13 residues. CDR1 is SNHLY, CDR2 FYNNEI, per germline. CDR3 DNA: TGTGCCAGCATACAGGGTGGTACCGGGGAGCTGTTTTTT. Translating gives CASIQGGTGELFF.

This clonotype showed up just a few times. The chain carries TRBV27 and TRBJ2-1; TRBD1 aligns across 8 bases. Germline V CDR1 and CDR2: MNHEY, SMNVEV (reference sequence). The CDR3 has 15 amino acids. V gave up 3 bases and J gave up 4 bases; unmatched junction bases: 5. Here the CDR3 reads CASSFTGGIYNEQFF. The CDR3 DNA sequence: TGTGCCAGCAGTTTTACAGGGGGGATATACAATGAGCAGTTCTTC.

This clonotype was picked up many times. The chain has TRBV20-1 and TRBJ2-7; 12 bases are shared with TRBD1. Germline V gene sequence: CDR1 DFQATT, CDR2 SNEGSKA (reference sequence). Trimming cost V 3 bases and J 7 bases; bases outside gene matches: 10. The CDR3 is 15 residues long. This chain's CDR3 is CSARGTGQGAGEQYF. The CDR3 DNA sequence: TGCAGTGCTAGGGGAACGGGACAGGGGGCGGGGGAGCAGTACTTC.

This clonotype was observed many times. The V gene is TRBV6-1, the J gene TRBJ1-6; 10 bases are a match to TRBD1. The CDR3 has 16 amino acids. The germline CDR1 and CDR2 sequences are MNHNS and SASEGT. The trim removed 6 bases at V and 11 bases at J, leaving 13 bases unmatched. The CDR3 DNA reads TGTGCCAGCAGACACGGGACAGGGGCTTACGAAGCACCCCTCCACTTT. Translating gives CASRHGTGAYEAPLHF.

The V gene is TRBV10-3, the J gene TRBJ2-3, with 9 bases fitting TRBD1. V shed 4 bases and J 1 base; nucleotides not matched to a gene: 9. The germline gives CDR1 ENHRY, CDR2 SYGVKD. The CDR3 extends over 17 amino acids. The CDR3 loop reads CAISGEGRTGGTDTQYF. DNA of the CDR3: TGTGCCATCAGTGGAGAGGGGCGGACAGGGGGCACAGATACGCAGTATTTT.

The sample holds a few counts of this clonotype. This rearrangement joins TRBV29-1 to TRBJ2-3; D might be TRBD1 (6 bases). V lost 4 bases, J lost 6 bases, and 17 bases lay in between. The CDR3 length is 14 residues. Germline CDR1 is SQVTM and CDR2 is ANQGSEA. CDR3 DNA sequence: TGCAGCGTTGCGGGGACAACCCGGAGTGATACGCAGTATTTT. This translates into CSVAGTTRSDTQYF.

Many counts were recorded for this clonotype. The V gene is TRBV28, the J gene TRBJ2-7; D is unclear. CDR1 MDHEN and CDR2 SYDVKM come from the germline V gene. The CDR3 is 13 amino acids. With 5 bases removed from V and 3 bases from J, the gap between germline ends came to 11 bases. The CDR3 loop reads CASSLRYYYEQYF. CDR3 DNA sequence: TGTGCCAGCAGTCTCCGGTACTACTACGAGCAGTACTTC.

This clonotype was detected a few times. The chain employs TRBV7-9 and TRBJ1-1, with a possible D match to TRBD1 (6 bases). CDR3 length: 13 residues. Per germline, CDR1 SEHNR and CDR2 FQNEAQ (reference sequence). Trimming stripped 5 bases from V and 6 bases from J, with 13 bases between. CDR3 in DNA: TGTGCCAGCAGCCGGCGGGACATCTCTGAAGCTTTCTTT. Protein product: CASSRRDISEAFF.

J is TRBJ2-3 and V is TRBV28; the match to TRBD2 covers 8 bases. CDR1 MDHEN and CDR2 SYDVKM come from the germline V gene. This CDR3 has 15 amino acids. J gave up 2 bases and V 6 bases, and 7 bases lay outside the gene matches. The CDR3 here is CASRGWREVTDTQYF. CDR3 bases: TGTGCCAGCAGAGGGTGGCGGGAGGTCACAGATACGCAGTATTTT.

The chain combines TRBV12-3 or TRBV12-4 with TRBJ2-5, with 12 bases fitting TRBD2. This CDR3 contains 16 residues. J lost 5 bases, V lost 4 bases, and 8 bases had no gene match. The CDR3 region is CASSSARLAGAETQYF. CDR3 in DNA: TGTGCCAGCAGTTCCGCCCGACTAGCGGGAGCGGAGACCCAGTACTTC.